This paragraph covers one TCR beta chain sequence. The target of this receptor is not known. Qualities for individual bases were not recorded, and no much larger clone is one base off. The data originate from a study of Ad26.COV2.S vaccination and SARS-CoV-2 variants (dated by TCRdb to the early 2020s). Describing the broader study: Donors in the vaccine arm were drawn from COV1001, a multicentre, randomized, double-blind, placebo-controlled phase I-IIa trial testing Ad26.COV2.S in healthy adults. Ad26.COV2.S was administered intramuscularly at a dose of 5x10^10 or 1x10^11 viral particles, either as one shot or as two shots given 56 days apart. TCRbeta repertoire sequencing was used to assess the specificity and breadth of SARS-CoV-2-reactive T cell receptors after Ad26.COV2.S vaccination. A total of 32 samples were included in the TCR-sequenced set, comprising approximately 20 Ad26.COV2.S vaccine recipients, 5 placebo recipients and 8 SARS-CoV-2 convalescent individuals. Participants in the trial were split at random into five groups of five each, receiving low-dose or high-dose Ad26.COV2.S once or twice, or else placebo on both occasions. Throughout the experiments and outcome assessment, investigators stayed blinded to trial group allocation.

The immunoSEQ Assay was used to sequence TCRbeta CDR3 regions. After extraction, genomic DNA underwent amplification by bias-controlled multiplex PCR, followed by high-throughput sequencing. Per the authors' processing: To quantify the absolute abundance of every unique TCRbeta CDR3 region, sequences were collapsed and filtered. T cell fraction was estimated by normalizing TCRbeta template counts to usable DNA, with usable DNA measured through amplification of reference genes found in all nucleated cells. Repertoire TCRs were annotated as SARS-CoV-2-specific when V gene, CDR3 amino acid sequence and J gene were exactly matched to a known reactive TCR set. MIRA supplied the reference SARS-CoV-2 TCR set, which was filtered for enrichment in COVID-19-positive ImmuneCODE repertoires so that public or cross-reactive TCRs were removed. Using the MIRA antigens, annotated TCRs were further analysed by specific ORF or by position within an ORF. Breadth was defined as annotated unique rearrangements over total unique productive rearrangements; depth was the summed frequency of those rearrangements. Group comparisons of TCR breadth used two-sided Wilcoxon rank-sum tests. TCRdb provides this immuneACCESS table in a form limited to in-frame rearrangements. Some clones are lacking; in checked studies, under half of them reflect an unresolved V gene, and why the rest are absent is not known. The V and J calls and clone size were taken over from that table, and D and trimming were inferred from the DNA. The table for this sample lists about 260,000 clones; around 85% of them were counted only once. Roughly 3% of the sample goes to the ten largest clones.

Cut back by 0 bases and 7 bases, the V and J ends lie 18 bases apart. The germline V gene gives CDR1 as LGHNA and CDR2 as YSLEER. Inclusive of the bounding cysteine and phenylalanine, the CDR3 is 16 residues long. Only the CDR3 region is kept as DNA, spanning 48 bases read in frame from base 1. The treatment or condition label corresponds to: 15 to 20 received Ad26.COV2.S at low or high dose, single or two shots; 5 received placebo; per-sample allocation not given. Repertoires of vaccine and placebo recipients were sequenced from samples collected on day 63 after the first injection. Between 29 July and 7 August 2020, Cohort 1b enrolled 25 adults aged 18-55 years at one site in Boston, USA. Ad26.COV2.S was a replication-incompetent adenovirus type 26 vector expressing a prefusion-stabilized SARS-CoV-2 spike protein from the original Wuhan strain. General study outcomes and caveats: The authors noted that the TCR breadth and depth analyses may have underestimated total T cell responses. The study was not powered to compare responses between vaccine doses or regimens. Spike-specific TCR breadth was higher in Ad26.COV2.S recipients than in placebo recipients (P = 0.0014). Substantial breadth of spike-specific CD8+ and CD4+ T cell responses was reported after vaccination. Comparable non-spike TCR breadth was observed between vaccine and placebo recipients, consistent with only spike being contained in the vaccine.

The clonotype originates from a person aged 18-60 years who received the Ad26.COV2.S COVID-19 vaccine or a placebo. The sequence joins TRBV4-3 to TRBJ1-1, with the D gene not clear enough to name. The input for sequencing was peripheral blood, taken in a trial of Ad26.COV2.S vaccine versus placebo. The DNA sequence is TGCGCCAGCAGCCAAGATCGAGCCCTCCTTGGGGATGAAGCTTTCTTT. The resulting protein is CASSQDRALLGDEAFF.